The 21 T cell receptor beta chains below were found in one sample sequenced in a study of blood T cell repertoires in COVID-19. TCRdb's table, derived via immunoSEQ multiplex PCR, lists solely in-frame clones and lacks some. The table shows about 340,000 clones, with 85% to 90% occurring only once. Input material: peripheral blood. Receptors originate from a woman between 65 and 79 years old with COVID-19, enrolled during active disease.

The chain links TRBV9 to TRBJ1-6; unclear D gene. Germline V gene lookup returns CDR1 SGDLS and CDR2 YYNGEE. Trimming left V 3 bases short and J 6 bases short, with 7 bases between. The CDR3 spans 13 residues. Written as DNA, the CDR3 is TGTGCCAGCAGCGACGGGAGTAATTCACCCCTCCACTTT. Its protein is CASSDGSNSPLHF. The whole variable domain, remainder taken from reference TRBV9 and TRBJ1-6, is DSGVTQTPKHLITATGQRVTLRCSPRSGDLSVYWYQQSLDQGLQFLIQYYNGEERAKGNILERFSAQQFPDLHSELNLSSLELGDSALYFCASSDGSNSPLHFGNGTRLTVT.

V is TRBV4-1 and J is TRBJ1-2, with no clear D. Trimming shortened V by 1 base and J by 4 bases, and 16 bases separated the two germline ends. Germline V lookup: CDR1 MGHRA, CDR2 YSYEKL. CDR3 size: 16 residues. CDR3 sequence (DNA): TGCGCCAGCAGCCAAGTAGAAGGACTGACCTCCTATGGCTACACCTTC. Encoded protein: CASSQVEGLTSYGYTF.

This chain joins TRBV6-5 and TRBJ1-6, with 8 bases aligning to TRBD1. Per germline, CDR1 MNHEY and CDR2 SVGAGI. The CDR3 sequence is 15 residues long. Trimming took 3 bases from V and 7 from J; bases not matched to a gene: 5. DNA for the CDR3: TGTGCCAGCAGTTATTCCGGGACAGGCAATTCACCCCTCCACTTT. Amino acids: CASSYSGTGNSPLHF.

This clone occurred once. The chain has TRBV18 and TRBJ2-7; 10 nucleotides agree with TRBD1. V trimming: 3 bases; J trimming: 4 bases; junction bases outside the gene matches: 6. The CDR3 has 15 residues. Germline V CDR1 and CDR2: KGHSH, LQKENI. CDR3 bases: TGTGCCAGCTCACCGGCGGGACAGGGGTTATACGAGCAGTACTTC. Protein sequence: CASSPAGQGLYEQYF.

This sequence joins TRBV28 and TRBJ1-2; 7 bases agree with TRBD1. In germline, CDR1 is MDHEN, CDR2 SYDVKM. V lost 3 bases and J lost 1; bases outside the gene matches: 8. CDR3 size: 16 residues. The CDR3: CASSFISQGFNYGYTF. DNA for the CDR3: TGTGCCAGCAGTTTTATCTCACAGGGGTTTAACTATGGCTACACCTTC.

The V and J genes are TRBV14 and TRBJ1-4; unclear D gene. CDR3 length: 16 amino acids. Trimming took off 3 bases at V and 0 bases at J, with 11 bases between the two ends. Per the germline V gene, CDR1 is SGHDN and CDR2 is FVKESK. CDR3 protein: CASSHYGIATNEKLFF. CDR3 nucleotides: TGTGCCAGCAGCCATTACGGGATCGCAACTAATGAAAAACTGTTTTTT.

V gene TRBV13 combines with J gene TRBJ2-1; 14 positions agree with TRBD2. The V and J ends lost 4 bases and 10 bases, in that order; junction bases with no gene match: 12. The V gene's germline CDR1 is PRHDT and CDR2 FYEKMQ (reference sequence). CDR3 size: 17 residues. CDR3 sequence (DNA): TGTGCCAGCAGCTCCCCGACTAGCGGGGGGGCTTTGGAAGAGCAGTTCTTC. Translated, it gives CASSSPTSGGALEEQFF.

This rearrangement joins TRBV4-1 to TRBJ2-3, with 11 bases aligning to TRBD1. Germline V CDR1 and CDR2: MGHRA, YSYEKL. V shed 5 bases, J shed 7 bases, and the junction held 11 bases outside the gene matches. The CDR3 is made up of 16 amino acids. CDR3 nucleotides: TGCGCCAGCAGCTTTCGGACAGGGGGCCCTCTTCATACGCAGTATTTT. This translates into CASSFRTGGPLHTQYF.

This clone has only one observation. This chain connects TRBV7-2 to TRBJ1-5, with TRBD1 matching over 7 bases. V gave up 3 bases and J gave up 3 bases; unmatched junction bases: 2. Germline CDR1 and CDR2: SGHTA and FQGNSA. The CDR3 covers 14 residues. CDR3 sequence (DNA): TGTGCCAGCAGCTTGGGACAGTTCAATCAGCCCCAGCATTTT. This gives the protein CASSLGQFNQPQHF.

DNA of the CDR3: TGTGCCAGCAGTTCCTCTACAGGTTTGAACACTGAAGCTTTCTTT. This encodes CASSSSTGLNTEAFF. V gene TRBV6-5 combines with J gene TRBJ1-1; possibly TRBD1 for D (5 bases). Germline CDR1 reads MNHEY; CDR2 reads SVGAGI. V gave up 4 bases and J gave up 0 bases, with 12 bases separating them. The CDR3 totals 15 residues.

The chain uses TRBV27 and TRBJ2-3, with D hard to call. CDR3 size: 14 residues. Trimming removed 9 bases from V and 0 bases from J, with 13 bases in between. Germline CDR1 and CDR2: MNHEY and SMNVEV (reference sequence). CDR3 amino acids: CASQTLQSTDTQYF. The CDR3 region has the DNA TGTGCCAGTCAAACCCTACAGAGCACAGATACGCAGTATTTT.

The count of this clone is one. The chain employs TRBV19 and TRBJ2-5; D is possibly TRBD2 (5 bases). Germline CDR1 is LNHDA and CDR2 is SQIVND (reference sequence). The CDR3 runs to 14 residues. The germline V and J ends were trimmed by 4 bases and 5 bases, with 14 bases remaining between them. CDR3 amino acids: CASSTRTGGETQYF. Written as DNA, the CDR3 is TGTGCCAGTAGTACCAGAACTGGCGGGGAGACCCAGTACTTC.

The rearrangement uses TRBV28 and TRBJ1-2; TRBD1 might be the D (5 bases). Per the germline V gene, CDR1 is MDHEN and CDR2 is SYDVKM. V gave up 2 bases and J gave up 11 bases, with 18 bases separating them. The CDR3 runs 14 residues. DNA for the CDR3: TGTGCCAGCAGTTTACAGGGTGTCAAGTCCCCTTACACCTTC. Translated: CASSLQGVKSPYTF.

The rearrangement uses TRBV6-6 and TRBJ1-1; D gene uncertain. V was cut by 5 bases and J by 4 bases, with 17 bases left in between. Germline V gene lookup returns CDR1 MNHNY and CDR2 SVGAGI (reference sequence). CDR3 length: 15 residues. The CDR3 DNA follows: TGTGCCAGCAGTCCATCCCCGGAGGGTACCACTGAAGCTTTCTTT. Amino acids: CASSPSPEGTTEAFF.

DNA for the CDR3: TGTGCCAGCAGTTTAAGGCGGCAGTCCTATGGCTACACCTTC. This encodes CASSLRRQSYGYTF. The J gene is TRBJ1-2, the V gene TRBV27; D gene uncertain. In germline, CDR1 is MNHEY, CDR2 SMNVEV (reference sequence). The CDR3 has 14 residues. The V end lost 2 bases, the J end lost 4 bases, and 11 bases lay between the germline ends.

The gene calls are TRBV9 and TRBJ2-4; 8 positions match TRBD1. The CDR3 has 20 residues. CDR1 and CDR2 (germline): SGDLS, YYNGEE. V shed 0 bases, J shed 2 bases, and the junction held 16 bases outside the gene matches. CDR3 residues: CASSVDPLSGGRGSKNIQYF. The CDR3 coding sequence is TGTGCCAGCAGCGTAGATCCTCTCTCAGGGGGCAGGGGGTCCAAAAACATTCAGTACTTC. The full variable domain, in which reference TRBV9 and TRBJ2-4 provide the parts outside the CDR3, is DSGVTQTPKHLITATGQRVTLRCSPRSGDLSVYWYQQSLDQGLQFLIQYYNGEERAKGNILERFSAQQFPDLHSELNLSSLELGDSALYFCASSVDPLSGGRGSKNIQYFGAGTRLSVL.

The chain joins TRBV20-1 to TRBJ2-5, with D unresolved. V was cut by 6 bases and J by 5 bases, with 7 bases left in between. Germline V gives CDR1 DFQATT, CDR2 SNEGSKA (reference sequence). The CDR3 has 10 residues. The CDR3 nucleotides are TGCAGTGCATTCCGGGAGACCCAGTACTTC. Its translation is CSAFRETQYF.

This clone has a single count. In DNA form, the CDR3 reads TGTGCCAGCAGCTACGGGGGGGCTGTTGGCTACAATGAGCAGTTCTTC. Its translation: CASSYGGAVGYNEQFF. This chain connects TRBV9 to TRBJ2-1; 8 positions agree with TRBD2. The V segment lost 4 bases and the J segment 3 bases; nucleotides outside the gene matches: 9. Germline V gene sequence: CDR1 SGDLS, CDR2 YYNGEE. CDR3 size: 16 residues.

V gene TRBV7-2 combines with J gene TRBJ2-1, with D possibly being TRBD2 (7 bases). The V and J ends lost 3 bases and 5 bases respectively, with 11 bases between them. Germline loops: CDR1 SGHTA, CDR2 FQGNSA. The CDR3 covers 14 residues. The CDR3, as DNA: TGTGCCAGCAGCTTTAGGGGGGGCCACAATGAGCAGTTCTTC. Translation: CASSFRGGHNEQFF.

This clone appeared a few times. The chain couples TRBV14 to TRBJ1-3; 8 nucleotides align to TRBD1. CDR3 length: 15 residues. In germline, CDR1 is SGHDN, CDR2 FVKESK. Trimming cost V 4 bases and J 4 bases; bases outside gene matches: 6. The DNA for the CDR3 is TGTGCCAGCAGCCTGCAGGGGGCTTACGGAAACACCATATATTTT. It translates to CASSLQGAYGNTIYF.

The V call is TRBV9, the J call TRBJ2-3, with no clear D. Germline CDR1 reads SGDLS; CDR2 reads YYNGEE. The V end lost 1 base, the J end lost 4 bases, and 10 bases lay between the germline ends. The length of the CDR3 is 14 residues. The CDR3 region is CASSVTAAADTQYF. CDR3 nucleotides: TGTGCCAGCAGCGTAACGGCGGCGGCAGATACGCAGTATTTT.